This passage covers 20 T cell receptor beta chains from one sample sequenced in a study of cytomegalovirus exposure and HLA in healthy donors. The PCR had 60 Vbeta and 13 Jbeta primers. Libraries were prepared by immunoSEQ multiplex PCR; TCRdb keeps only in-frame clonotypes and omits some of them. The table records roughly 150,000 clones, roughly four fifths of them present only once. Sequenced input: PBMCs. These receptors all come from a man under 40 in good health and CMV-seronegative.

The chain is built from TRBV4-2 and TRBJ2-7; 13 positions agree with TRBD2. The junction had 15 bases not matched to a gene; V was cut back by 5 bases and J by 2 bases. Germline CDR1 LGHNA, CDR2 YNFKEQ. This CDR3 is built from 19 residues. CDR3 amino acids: CASSKEGLAGISGTYEQYF. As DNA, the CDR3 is TGTGCCAGCAGCAAGGAGGGACTAGCGGGAATATCAGGGACCTACGAGCAGTACTTC.

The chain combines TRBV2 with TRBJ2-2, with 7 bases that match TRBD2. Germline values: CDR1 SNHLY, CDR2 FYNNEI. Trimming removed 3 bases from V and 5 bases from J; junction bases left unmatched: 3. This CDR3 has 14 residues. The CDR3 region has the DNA TGTGCCAGCAGTGAGTTCGGGAGGACCGGGGAGCTGTTTTTT. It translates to CASSEFGRTGELFF.

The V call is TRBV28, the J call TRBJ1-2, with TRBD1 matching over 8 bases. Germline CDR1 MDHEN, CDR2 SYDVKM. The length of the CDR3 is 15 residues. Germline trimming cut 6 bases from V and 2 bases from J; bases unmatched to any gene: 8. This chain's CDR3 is CASRPGQGRNYGYTF. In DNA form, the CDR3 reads TGTGCCAGCAGACCTGGACAGGGTCGAAACTATGGCTACACCTTC.

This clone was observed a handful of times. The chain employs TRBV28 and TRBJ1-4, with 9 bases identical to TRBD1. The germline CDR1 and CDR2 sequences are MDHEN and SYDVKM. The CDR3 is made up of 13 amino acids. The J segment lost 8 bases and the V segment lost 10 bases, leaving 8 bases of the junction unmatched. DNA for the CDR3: TGTGCCACGGCACAGGGGGCGGACGAAAAACTGTTTTTT. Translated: CATAQGADEKLFF.

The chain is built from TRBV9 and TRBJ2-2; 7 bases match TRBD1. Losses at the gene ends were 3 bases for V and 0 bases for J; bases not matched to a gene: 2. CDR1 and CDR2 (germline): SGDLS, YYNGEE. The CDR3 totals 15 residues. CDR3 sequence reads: CASSAGQANTGELFF. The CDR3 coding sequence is TGTGCCAGCAGCGCCGGACAGGCGAACACCGGGGAGCTGTTTTTT.

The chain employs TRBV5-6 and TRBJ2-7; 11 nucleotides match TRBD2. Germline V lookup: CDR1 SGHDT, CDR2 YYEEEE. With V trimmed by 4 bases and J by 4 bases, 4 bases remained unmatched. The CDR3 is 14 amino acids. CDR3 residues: CASSATSGAYEQYF. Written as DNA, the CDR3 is TGTGCCAGCAGCGCGACTAGCGGGGCTTACGAGCAGTACTTC. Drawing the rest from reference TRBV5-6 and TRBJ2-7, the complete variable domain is DAGVTQSPTHLIKTRGQQVTLRCSPKSGHDTVSWYQQALGQGPQFIFQYYEEEERQRGNFPDRFSGHQFPNYSSELNVNALLLGDSALYLCASSATSGAYEQYFGPGTRLTVT.

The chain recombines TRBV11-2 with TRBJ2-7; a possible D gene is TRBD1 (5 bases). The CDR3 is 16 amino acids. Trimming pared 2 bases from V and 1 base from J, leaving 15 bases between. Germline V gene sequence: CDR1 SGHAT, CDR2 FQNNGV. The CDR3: CASSLSRGFYSYEQYF. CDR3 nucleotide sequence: TGTGCCAGCAGCTTATCAAGGGGATTTTATTCCTACGAGCAGTACTTC.

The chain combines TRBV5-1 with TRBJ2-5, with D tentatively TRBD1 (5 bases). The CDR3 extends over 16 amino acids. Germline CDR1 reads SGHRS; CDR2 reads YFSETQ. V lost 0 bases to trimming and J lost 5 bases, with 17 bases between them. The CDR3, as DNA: TGCGCCAGCAGCTTGGTAAGGGGCGAGGCTGATGAGACCCAGTACTTC. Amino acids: CASSLVRGEADETQYF.

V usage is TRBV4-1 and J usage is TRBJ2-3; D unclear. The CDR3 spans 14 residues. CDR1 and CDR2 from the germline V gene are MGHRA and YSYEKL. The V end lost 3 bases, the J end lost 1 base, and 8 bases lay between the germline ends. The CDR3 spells CASSHARGTDTQYF. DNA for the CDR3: TGCGCCAGCAGCCACGCCCGGGGCACAGATACGCAGTATTTT.

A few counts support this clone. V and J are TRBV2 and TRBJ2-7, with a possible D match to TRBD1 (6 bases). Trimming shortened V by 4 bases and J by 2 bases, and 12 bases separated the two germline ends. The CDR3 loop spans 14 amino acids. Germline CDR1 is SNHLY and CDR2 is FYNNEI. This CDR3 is CASSGGDTPYEQYF. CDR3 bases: TGTGCCAGCAGTGGTGGGGACACCCCCTACGAGCAGTACTTC.

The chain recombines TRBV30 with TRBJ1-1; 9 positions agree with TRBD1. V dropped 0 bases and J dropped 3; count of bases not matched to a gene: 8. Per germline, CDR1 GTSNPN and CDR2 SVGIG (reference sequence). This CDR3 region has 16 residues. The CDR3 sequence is CAWSVYPRDRDTEAFF. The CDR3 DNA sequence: TGTGCCTGGAGTGTATATCCGAGGGACAGGGACACTGAAGCTTTCTTT.

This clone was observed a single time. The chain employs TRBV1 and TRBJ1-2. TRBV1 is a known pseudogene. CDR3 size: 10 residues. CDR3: CTSAGLGYTF. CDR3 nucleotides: TGCACCAGCGCTGGACTTGGCTACACCTTC.

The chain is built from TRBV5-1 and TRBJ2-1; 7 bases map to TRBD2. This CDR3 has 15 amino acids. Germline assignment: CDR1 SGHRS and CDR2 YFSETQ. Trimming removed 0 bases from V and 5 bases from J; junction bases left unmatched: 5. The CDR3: CASSLVVAGNNEQFF. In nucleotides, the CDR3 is TGCGCCAGCAGCTTGGTTGTAGCGGGCAACAATGAGCAGTTCTTC. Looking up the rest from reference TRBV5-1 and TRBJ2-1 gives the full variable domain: KAGVTQTPRYLIKTRGQQVTLSCSPISGHRSVSWYQQTPGQGLQFLFEYFSETQRNKGNFPGRFSGRQFSNSRSEMNVSTLELGDSALYLCASSLVVAGNNEQFFGPGTRLTVL.

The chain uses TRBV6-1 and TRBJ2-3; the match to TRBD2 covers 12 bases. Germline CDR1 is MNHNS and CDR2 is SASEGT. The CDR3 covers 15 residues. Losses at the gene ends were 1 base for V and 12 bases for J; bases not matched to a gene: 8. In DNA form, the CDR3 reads TGTGCCAGCAGTGAAGGGGGACCGACTAGCGGGAGTCAGTATTTT. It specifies CASSEGGPTSGSQYF.

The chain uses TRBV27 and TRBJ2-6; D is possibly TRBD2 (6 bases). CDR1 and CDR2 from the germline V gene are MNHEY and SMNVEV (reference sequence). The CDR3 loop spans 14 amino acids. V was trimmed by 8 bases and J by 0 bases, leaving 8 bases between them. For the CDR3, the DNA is TGTGCCAGCGGGGGGTTCTCTGGGGCCAACGTCCTGACTTTC. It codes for CASGGFSGANVLTF.

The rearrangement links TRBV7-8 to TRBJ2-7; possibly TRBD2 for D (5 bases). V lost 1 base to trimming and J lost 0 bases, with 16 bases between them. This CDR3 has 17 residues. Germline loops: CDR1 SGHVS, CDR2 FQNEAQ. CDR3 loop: CASSLDIRGLSSYEQYF. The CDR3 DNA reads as TGTGCCAGCAGCTTAGATATTCGCGGACTGAGCTCCTACGAGCAGTACTTC.

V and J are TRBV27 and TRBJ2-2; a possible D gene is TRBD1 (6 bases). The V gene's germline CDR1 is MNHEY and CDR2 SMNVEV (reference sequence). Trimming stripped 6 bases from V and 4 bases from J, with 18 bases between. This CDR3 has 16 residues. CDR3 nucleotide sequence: TGTGCCAGCAGAAGATACGCCGACAGGAGCACCGGGGAGCTGTTTTTT. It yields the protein CASRRYADRSTGELFF.

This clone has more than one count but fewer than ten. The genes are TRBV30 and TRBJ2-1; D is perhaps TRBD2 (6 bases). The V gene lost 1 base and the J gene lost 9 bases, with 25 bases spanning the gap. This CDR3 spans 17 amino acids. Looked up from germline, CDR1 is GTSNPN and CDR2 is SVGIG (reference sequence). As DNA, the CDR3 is TGTGCCTGGAGTGCCCTTAGGGCGGGACTCACCCCCCCTGAGCAGTTCTTC. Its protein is CAWSALRAGLTPPEQFF.

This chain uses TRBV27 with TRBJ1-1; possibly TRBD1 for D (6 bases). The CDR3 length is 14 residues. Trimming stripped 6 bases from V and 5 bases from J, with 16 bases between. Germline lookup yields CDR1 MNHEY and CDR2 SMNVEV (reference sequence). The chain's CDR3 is CASRTSGDSTEAFF. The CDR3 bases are TGTGCCAGCAGAACCTCAGGGGATAGTACTGAAGCTTTCTTT.

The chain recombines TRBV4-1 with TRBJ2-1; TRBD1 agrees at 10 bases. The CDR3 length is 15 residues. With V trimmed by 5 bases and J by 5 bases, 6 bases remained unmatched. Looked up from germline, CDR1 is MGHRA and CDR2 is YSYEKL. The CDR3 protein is CASSDRQGAHNEQFF. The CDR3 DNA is TGCGCCAGCAGCGACCGACAGGGGGCGCACAATGAGCAGTTCTTC.